The 10 T cell receptor beta chains reported below all come from one sample, sequenced in a study of blood T cell repertoires in COVID-19. TCRdb's table, derived via immunoSEQ multiplex PCR, lists solely in-frame clones and lacks some. There are roughly 350,000 clones in the sample; about 87% occur only once, and about 6.9% lies in the top ten. The sequenced sample was peripheral blood. The receptors derive from a woman between 50 and 59 years old with COVID-19, enrolled during active disease.

This clone has a count of ten or more. The chain has TRBV30 and TRBJ1-1; unclear D gene. Germline CDR1 reads GTSNPN; CDR2 reads SVGIG (reference sequence). The CDR3 has 13 amino acids. Trimming removed 2 bases from V and 7 bases from J, with 14 bases in between. Here the CDR3 reads CAWSLGGSSEAFF. The CDR3 DNA sequence: TGTGCCTGGAGTCTCGGAGGGTCGAGTGAAGCTTTCTTT.

This chain connects TRBV15 to TRBJ1-3; D not resolved. This CDR3 is built from 16 residues. The V gene lost 0 bases and the J gene lost 0 bases, with 9 bases spanning the gap. CDR1 and CDR2 (germline): LNHNV, YYDKDF (reference sequence). CDR3 amino acids: CATSRDRQNSGNTIYF. CDR3 coding DNA: TGTGCCACCAGCAGAGACAGGCAGAACTCTGGAAACACCATATATTTT.

This clone occurred once. The CDR3 region is CASSLAQYNEQFF. The CDR3 bases are TGCGCCAGCAGCTTGGCTCAGTACAATGAGCAGTTCTTC. The chain joins TRBV5-1 to TRBJ2-1, with D uncertain. The CDR3 runs 13 residues. V shed 0 bases and J shed 4 bases, with 5 bases lying between them. Germline lookup yields CDR1 SGHRS and CDR2 YFSETQ. Drawing the rest from reference TRBV5-1 and TRBJ2-1, the complete variable domain is KAGVTQTPRYLIKTRGQQVTLSCSPISGHRSVSWYQQTPGQGLQFLFEYFSETQRNKGNFPGRFSGRQFSNSRSEMNVSTLELGDSALYLCASSLAQYNEQFFGPGTRLTVL.

The chain uses TRBV6-5 and TRBJ2-3; 10 bases map to TRBD1. The length of the CDR3 is 14 residues. CDR1 and CDR2 from the germline V gene are MNHEY and SVGAGI. After removal of 6 bases from V and 1 base from J, the junction contained 1 base not matched to a gene. The CDR3 DNA sequence: TGTGCCAGCAGGGGGACAGGGGGCACAGATACGCAGTATTTT. Encoded protein: CASRGTGGTDTQYF.

This chain links TRBV15 with TRBJ2-2, with D perhaps matching TRBD1 (5 bases). Germline CDR1 is LNHNV and CDR2 is YYDKDF (reference sequence). CDR3 length: 18 residues. Trimming left V 0 bases short and J 5 bases short, with 19 bases between. The CDR3 loop reads CATSRDAEQVSSTGELFF. CDR3 coding DNA: TGTGCCACCAGCAGAGATGCTGAACAGGTTTCGAGTACCGGGGAGCTGTTTTTT.

J is TRBJ1-2 and V is TRBV7-9, with D possibly being TRBD1 (6 bases). V was shortened by 8 bases and J by 5 bases, with 18 bases between the two germline ends. From germline, CDR1 is SEHNR and CDR2 FQNEAQ (reference sequence). This CDR3 comprises 14 residues. The chain's CDR3 is CASAPGGSHYGYTF. Written as DNA, the CDR3 is TGTGCCAGCGCCCCTGGGGGCAGTCATTATGGCTACACCTTC.

The CDR3 nucleotides read TGTGCCACCAGTGACGTCCCGGGACAGGGGGCAAGGGATACGCAGTATTTT. This sequence encodes CATSDVPGQGARDTQYF. The genes are TRBV24-1 and TRBJ2-3; 12 bases map to TRBD1. In germline, CDR1 is KGHDR, CDR2 SFDVKD. Unmatched junction bases numbered 10, after V lost 4 bases and J lost 6 bases. The CDR3 has 17 amino acids.

This clone was observed once. The rearrangement joins TRBV19 to TRBJ1-2, with D possibly being TRBD1 (6 bases). Trimming took 4 bases from V and 4 from J, leaving 19 bases between them. The CDR3 loop spans 16 amino acids. CDR1 is LNHDA, CDR2 SQIVND, per germline (reference sequence). DNA for the CDR3: TGTGCCAGTAGTACGGTGTGGACAGCGGACCTCTATGGCTACACCTTC. This sequence encodes CASSTVWTADLYGYTF.

This clone was counted a single time. One junction end does not reproduce the germline sequence, and a read error may be involved. The J gene is TRBJ2-1, the V gene TRBV2; D call uncertain. The CDR3 consists of 16 residues. The germline V gene encodes CDR1 SNHLY and CDR2 FYNNEI. CDR3 sequence: CASNERGASSYNEQFF. CDR3 bases: TGTGCCAGCAATGAAAGAGGTGCGAGCTCCTACAATGAGCAGTTCTTC. The full variable domain, completed using reference TRBV2 and TRBJ2-1, is EPEVTQTPSHQVTQMGQEVILRCVPISNHLYFYWYRQILGQKVEFLVSFYNNEISEKSEIFDDQFSVERPDGSNFTLKIRSTKLEDSAMYFCASNERGASSYNEQFFGPGTRLTVL.

This chain uses TRBV7-3 with TRBJ1-6; possible D gene TRBD1, 6 bases. V lost 5 bases, J lost 10 bases, and 12 bases lay in between. Looked up from germline, CDR1 is SGHTA and CDR2 is FQGTGA. The CDR3 runs 13 residues. CDR3 amino acids: CASSTGSLSPLHF. DNA for the CDR3: TGTGCCAGCAGCACAGGGTCTTTATCACCCCTCCACTTT.